This T cell receptor beta chain was retrieved from a study of blood T cell repertoires in COVID-19. Study at large: PBMCs, B-cell-depleted T cells, or T cells were the source of the cDNA or gDNA that made up the material.

This CDR3 spans 14 amino acids. Between the trimmed V and J ends, which lost 6 bases and 0 bases, there was a span of 10 bases. Germline CDR1 KGHSH, CDR2 LQKENI. The data were produced by immunoSEQ multiplex PCR, yet TCRdb's version contains in-frame clones alone and is incomplete. The sample contains 30,000 to 40,000 clones, more than 70% of which appear only once. The sample consisted of peripheral blood. This receptor was taken from a human donor in a cohort sampled during active COVID-19. The genes are TRBV18 and TRBJ2-3, with D perhaps matching TRBD2 (5 bases). CDR3: CASSDRTSTDTQYF. CDR3 coding DNA: TGTGCCAGCTCGGATCGGACTAGCACAGATACGCAGTATTTT.